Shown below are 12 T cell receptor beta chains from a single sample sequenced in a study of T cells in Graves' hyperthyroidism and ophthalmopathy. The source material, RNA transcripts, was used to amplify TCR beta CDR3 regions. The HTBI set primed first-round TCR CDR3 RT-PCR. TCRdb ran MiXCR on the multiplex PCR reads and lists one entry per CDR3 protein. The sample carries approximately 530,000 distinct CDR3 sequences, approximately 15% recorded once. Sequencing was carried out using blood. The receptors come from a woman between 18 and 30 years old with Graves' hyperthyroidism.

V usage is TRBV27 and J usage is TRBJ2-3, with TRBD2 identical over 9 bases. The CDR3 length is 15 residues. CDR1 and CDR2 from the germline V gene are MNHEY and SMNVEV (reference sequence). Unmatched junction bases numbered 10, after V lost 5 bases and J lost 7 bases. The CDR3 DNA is TGTGCCAGCAGTCTGATTAGCGGGAGATTGAATACGCAGTATTTT. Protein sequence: CASSLISGRLNTQYF.

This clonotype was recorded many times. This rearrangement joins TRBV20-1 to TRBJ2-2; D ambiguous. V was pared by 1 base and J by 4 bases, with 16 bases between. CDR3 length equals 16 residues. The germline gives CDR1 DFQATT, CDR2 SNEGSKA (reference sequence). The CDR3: CSARAGVHRVTGELFF. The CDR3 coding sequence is TGCAGTGCTAGAGCGGGCGTACATCGCGTCACCGGGGAGCTGTTTTTT.

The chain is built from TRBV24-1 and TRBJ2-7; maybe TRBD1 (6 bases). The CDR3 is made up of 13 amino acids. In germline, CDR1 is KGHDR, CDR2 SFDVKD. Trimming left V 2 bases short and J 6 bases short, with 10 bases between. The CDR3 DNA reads TGTGCCACCAGTGATTACAACAGGGCCGAGCAGTACTTC. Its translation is CATSDYNRAEQYF.

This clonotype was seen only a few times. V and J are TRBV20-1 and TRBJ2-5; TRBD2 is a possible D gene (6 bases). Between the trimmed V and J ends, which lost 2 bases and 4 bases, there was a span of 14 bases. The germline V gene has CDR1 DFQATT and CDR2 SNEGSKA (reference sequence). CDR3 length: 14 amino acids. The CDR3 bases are TGCAGTGCTAGAACGGGAGAGTTGACAGAGACCCAGTACTTC. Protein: CSARTGELTETQYF.

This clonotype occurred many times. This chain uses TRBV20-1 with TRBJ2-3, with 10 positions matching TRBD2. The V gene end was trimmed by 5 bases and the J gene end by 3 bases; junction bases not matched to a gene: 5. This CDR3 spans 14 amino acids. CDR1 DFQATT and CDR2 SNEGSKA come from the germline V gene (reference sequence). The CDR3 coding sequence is TGCAGTGCTTATCCGGGACTAGCGACAGATACGCAGTATTTT. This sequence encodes CSAYPGLATDTQYF.

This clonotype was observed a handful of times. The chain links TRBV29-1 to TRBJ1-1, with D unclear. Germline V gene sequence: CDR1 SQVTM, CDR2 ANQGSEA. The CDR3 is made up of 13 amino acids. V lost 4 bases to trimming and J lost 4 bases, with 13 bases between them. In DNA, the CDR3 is TGCAGCGTTGCCCCGGGTCGGGCCACTGAAGCTTTCTTT. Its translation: CSVAPGRATEAFF.

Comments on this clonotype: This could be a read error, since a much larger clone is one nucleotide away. The CDR3 sequence is CASSASGRANYDQYF. The CDR3 DNA reads TGTGCCAGCAGCGCTAGCGGGAGGGCCAACTACGATCAGTACTTC. The V gene is TRBV11-2, the J gene TRBJ2-7; 12 bases agree with TRBD2. CDR1 is SGHAT and CDR2 is FQNNGV in the germline V gene. The CDR3 length is 15 residues.

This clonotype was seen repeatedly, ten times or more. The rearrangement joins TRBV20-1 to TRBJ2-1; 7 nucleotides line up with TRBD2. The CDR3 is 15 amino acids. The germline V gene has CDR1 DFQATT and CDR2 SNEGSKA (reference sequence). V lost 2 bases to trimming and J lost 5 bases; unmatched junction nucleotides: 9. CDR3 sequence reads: CSARSPGLLDNEQFF. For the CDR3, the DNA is TGCAGTGCTAGATCGCCGGGACTATTGGACAATGAGCAGTTCTTC.

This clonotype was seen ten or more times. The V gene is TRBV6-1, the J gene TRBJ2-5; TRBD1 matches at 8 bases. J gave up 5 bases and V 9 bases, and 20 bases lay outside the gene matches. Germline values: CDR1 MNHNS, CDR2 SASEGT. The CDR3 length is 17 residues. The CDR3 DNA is TGTGCCAGTAGAGATCAGATCAGGGGGCGTCGAGGGGAGACCCAGTACTTC. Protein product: CASRDQIRGRRGETQYF.

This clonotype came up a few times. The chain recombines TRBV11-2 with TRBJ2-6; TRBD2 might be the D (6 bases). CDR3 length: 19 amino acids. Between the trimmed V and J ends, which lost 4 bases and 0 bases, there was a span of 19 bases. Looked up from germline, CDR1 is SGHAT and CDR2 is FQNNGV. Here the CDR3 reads CASSWGGGGIGSGANVLTF. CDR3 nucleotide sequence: TGTGCCAGCAGCTGGGGTGGTGGGGGGATAGGCTCTGGGGCCAACGTCCTGACTTTC.

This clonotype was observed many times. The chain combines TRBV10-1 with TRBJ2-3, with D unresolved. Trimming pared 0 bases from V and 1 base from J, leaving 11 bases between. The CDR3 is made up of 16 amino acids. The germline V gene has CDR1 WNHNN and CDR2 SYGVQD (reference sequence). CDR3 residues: CASSESTVTGTDTQYF. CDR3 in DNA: TGCGCCAGCAGTGAGTCGACTGTTACCGGCACAGATACGCAGTATTTT.

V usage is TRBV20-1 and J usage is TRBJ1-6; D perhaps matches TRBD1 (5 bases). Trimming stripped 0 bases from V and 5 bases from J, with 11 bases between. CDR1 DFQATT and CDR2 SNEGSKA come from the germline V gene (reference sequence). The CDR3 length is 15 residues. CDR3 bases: TGCAGTGCTAGAGACCCAGGGTCAGATAATTCACCCCTCCACTTT. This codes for CSARDPGSDNSPLHF.